This T cell receptor (beta chain) appears in the sequencing data of a study of blood T cells in healthy people across ages. This clonotype was detected only a few times. The authors ran a second PCR of roughly 6 to 12 cycles using a sample-barcoded 5' primer and a J-beta primer mix. Per sample, CDR3-containing paired-end reads numbered at least 3 million. TCRdb ran MiXCR on the 5' RACE reads and lists one entry per CDR3 protein. The sample carries roughly 700,000 distinct CDR3 sequences, 45% to 50% recorded once. Germline assignment: CDR1 SQVTM and CDR2 ANQGSEA. Trimming removed 7 bases from V and 2 bases from J, with 21 bases in between. The length of the CDR3 is 15 residues.

The chain combines TRBV29-1 with TRBJ2-7, with D maybe TRBD2 (5 bases). The sequence was collected from a woman in her sixties in good health. Sequences were obtained from blood. CDR3 nucleotides: TGCAGCGCATCCGGGTTCCGGGATCGGACCTACGAGCAGTACTTC. Translation: CSASGFRDRTYEQYF.